This T cell receptor beta chain is drawn from a study of beta chain features in type 1 diabetes. Study-wide findings and caveats: Shorter TCRB CDR3s, moderately but significantly so, marked every one of the four CD4+ subsets in Type 1 diabetes patients.

This clone was seen a handful of times. Its antigen is not identified. CD45RO/CCR7/CD25/CD127/CD95/CD27 separated CD4+ naive, central memory, regulatory and stem cell-like memory cells by sorting. Every sorted population was more than 98% pure. J was trimmed by 3 bases and V by 1 base; bases with no gene match: 3. CDR3 length: 14 amino acids. Germline CDR1 and CDR2: SGHRS and YFSETQ. As every portion of the isolated RNA was reverse transcribed, the sequencing read expressed TCRB transcripts. The repertoire was sequenced with immunoSEQ multiplex PCR; TCRdb's copy has only in-frame clones and lacks some. Of approximately 600,000 clones in the sample, roughly an eighth were seen once.

This TCR was recovered from a man aged 25-45 years with type 1 diabetes. The chain joins TRBV5-1 to TRBJ1-2; TRBD1 aligns across 7 bases. Input material: naive CD4+ T cells from blood. The CDR3 loop is CASSLSQGDYGYTF. The CDR3 DNA reads TGCGCCAGCAGCTTGTCCCAGGGGGACTATGGCTACACCTTC.